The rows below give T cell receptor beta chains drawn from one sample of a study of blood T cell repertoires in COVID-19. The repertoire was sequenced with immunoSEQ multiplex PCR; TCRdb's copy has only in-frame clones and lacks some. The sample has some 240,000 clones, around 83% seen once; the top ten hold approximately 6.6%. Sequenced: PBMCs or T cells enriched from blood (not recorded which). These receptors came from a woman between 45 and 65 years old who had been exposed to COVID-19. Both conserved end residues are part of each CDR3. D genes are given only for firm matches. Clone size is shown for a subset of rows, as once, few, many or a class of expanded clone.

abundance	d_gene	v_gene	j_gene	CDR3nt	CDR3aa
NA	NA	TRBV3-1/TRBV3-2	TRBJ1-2	TGTGCCAGCAGCCAAGCTGGTGGGGGGGACTATGGCTACACCTTC	CASSQAGGGDYGYTF
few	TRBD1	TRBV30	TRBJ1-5	TGTGCCTGCCCCATCCAGGGGGCGCGAAGACAGCCCCAGCATTTT	CACPIQGARRQPQHF
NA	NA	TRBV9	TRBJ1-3	TGTGCCAGCAGCGTCGAGGACAGACCCTGGAACACCATATATTTT	CASSVEDRPWNTIYF
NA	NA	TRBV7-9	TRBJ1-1	TGTGCCAGCAGCTTAGCCGCGGGGCTGAACACTGAAGCTTTCTTT	CASSLAAGLNTEAFF
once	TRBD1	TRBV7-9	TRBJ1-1	TGTGCCAGCAGCTACAGGGGGATGAACACTGAAGCTTTCTTT	CASSYRGMNTEAFF
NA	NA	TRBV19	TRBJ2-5	TGTGCCGGATATACAGGGAACCAAGAGACCCAGTACTTC	CAGYTGNQETQYF
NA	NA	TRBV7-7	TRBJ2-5	TGTGCCAGCAGCTTACTGGCCCGAGAGACCCAGTACTTC	CASSLLARETQYF
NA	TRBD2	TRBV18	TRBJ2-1	TGTGCCAGCTCACCACCAAAGTCTAGCGGGTACAATGAGCAGTTCTTC	CASSPPKSSGYNEQFF
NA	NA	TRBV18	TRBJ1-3	TGTGCCAGCTCACCGGACGCTTACGGGGGGACTGGAAACACCATATATTTT	CASSPDAYGGTGNTIYF
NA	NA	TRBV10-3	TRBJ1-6	TGTGCCATCAGTGACAGAGGGGAGGACTCAGATTCACCCCTCCACTTT	CAISDRGEDSDSPLHF
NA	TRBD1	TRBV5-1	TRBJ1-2	TGCGCCAGCAGCTCCACCCGGGACAGGGGAGGCTACACCTTC	CASSSTRDRGGYTF
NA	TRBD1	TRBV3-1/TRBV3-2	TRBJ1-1	TGTGCCAGCAGCCCCCTGGGTAGACAGGGTCCGACTGAAGCTTTCTTT	CASSPLGRQGPTEAFF
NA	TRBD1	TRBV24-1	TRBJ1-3	TGTGCCAATACCGGGACAGGGGACACCATATATTTT	CANTGTGDTIYF
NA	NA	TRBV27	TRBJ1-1	TGTGCCAGCAGTTTATCCACGGGTTCAAACACTGAAGCTTTCTTT	CASSLSTGSNTEAFF
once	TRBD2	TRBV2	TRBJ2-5	TGTGCCAGCAGTCCGACTAGCGGGGGAAAAGAGACCCAGTACTTC	CASSPTSGGKETQYF
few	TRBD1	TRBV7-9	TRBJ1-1	TGTGCCAGCCGACAGGGGGCTGCTGAAGCTTTCTTT	CASRQGAAEAFF
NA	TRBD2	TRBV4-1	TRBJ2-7	TGCGCCAGCAGCCAAGAAGAGACTAGCGGTTTCTACGAGCAGTACTTC	CASSQEETSGFYEQYF
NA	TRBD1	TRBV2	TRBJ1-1	TGTGCCAGCAGTGAATGGGGACAGATGAACACTGAAGCTTTCTTT	CASSEWGQMNTEAFF
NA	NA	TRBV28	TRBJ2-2	TGTGCCAGCAGTTTCGACCGCAGAGGGGGTACCGGGGAGCTGTTTTTT	CASSFDRRGGTGELFF
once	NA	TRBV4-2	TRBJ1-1	TGTGCCAGCAGCCAAGAGTTGAGGCTCATGAACACTGAAGCTTTCTTT	CASSQELRLMNTEAFF
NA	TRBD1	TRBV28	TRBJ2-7	TGTGCCAGCCCACCCTCAGCCTGGGACAGGGGGCCCCTAGGCGAGCAGTACTTC	CASPPSAWDRGPLGEQYF
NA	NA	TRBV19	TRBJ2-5	TGTGCCAGTAGTTTATCAGGGGTCCGCGAGACCCAGTACTTC	CASSLSGVRETQYF
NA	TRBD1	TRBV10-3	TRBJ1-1	TGTGCCATCAGCCCCGGGACAGCGAACACTGAAGCTTTCTTT	CAISPGTANTEAFF
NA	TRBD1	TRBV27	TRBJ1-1	TGTGCCAGCAGTCCCCTCGGGACAGGGGGAACTGAAGCTTTCTTT	CASSPLGTGGTEAFF
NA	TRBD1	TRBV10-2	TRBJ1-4	TGCGCCAGCAGTCTAGGACAGGGTTTTGCAACTAATGAAAAACTGTTTTTT	CASSLGQGFATNEKLFF
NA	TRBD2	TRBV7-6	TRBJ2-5	TGTGCCAGCAGCTTAAGAGCGGGGGAGCTACAAGAGACCCAGTACTTC	CASSLRAGELQETQYF
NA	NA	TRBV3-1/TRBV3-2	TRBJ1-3	TGTGCCAGCAGCCAAGACTCCTTCGCTGGAAACACCATATATTTT	CASSQDSFAGNTIYF
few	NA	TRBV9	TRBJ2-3	TGTGCCAGCAGCGTAGGGCCAGCGGTTCGGTCAGATACGCAGTATTTT	CASSVGPAVRSDTQYF
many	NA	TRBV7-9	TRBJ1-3	TGTGCCAGCAGCTTCACCCTAGCAGGTACTTCTGGAAACACCATATATTTT	CASSFTLAGTSGNTIYF
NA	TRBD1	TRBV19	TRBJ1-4	TGTGCCAGTAGTGAGACAGGGAGTGGTAATGAAAAACTGTTTTTT	CASSETGSGNEKLFF
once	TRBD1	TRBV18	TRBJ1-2	TGTGCCAGCTCAGGGACAGGCAGTTCTAACTATGGCTACACCTTC	CASSGTGSSNYGYTF
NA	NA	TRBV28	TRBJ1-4	TGTGCCAGCAGTGGATCGATGCTCGGACAGCATGAAAAACTGTTTTTT	CASSGSMLGQHEKLFF
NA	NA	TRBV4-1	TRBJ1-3	TGCGCCAGCAGCCAAGACCGAGGGTCACTGTATGGAAACACCATATATTTT	CASSQDRGSLYGNTIYF
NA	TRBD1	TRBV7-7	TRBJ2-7	TGTGCCAGCAGAATGACTGGGACAGGGGGTATCGACGAGCAGTACTTC	CASRMTGTGGIDEQYF
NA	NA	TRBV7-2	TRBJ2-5	TGTGCCAGCAGCTTAAGCGCGGGGTACCAAGAGACCCAGTACTTC	CASSLSAGYQETQYF
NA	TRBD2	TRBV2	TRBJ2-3	TGTGCCAGCAGCGGACTAGCGGGGGACCTGGGCACAGATACGCAGTATTTT	CASSGLAGDLGTDTQYF
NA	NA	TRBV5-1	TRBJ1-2	TGCGCCAGCAGCTCGACTCCCGCTGGCGGCGGTGACACCTTC	CASSSTPAGGGDTF
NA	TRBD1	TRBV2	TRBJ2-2	TGTGCCAGCAGTGAGTGGAGAGACAGGGGGCTAGACACCGGGGAGCTGTTTTTT	CASSEWRDRGLDTGELFF
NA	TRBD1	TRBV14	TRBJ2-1	TGTGCCAGCAGCCAAGATGACCTGGGACAGGGCGATGAGCAGTTCTTC	CASSQDDLGQGDEQFF
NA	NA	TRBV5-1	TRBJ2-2	TGCGCCAGCAGCTTGGAACAGCCGAACACCGGGGAGCTGTTTTTT	CASSLEQPNTGELFF
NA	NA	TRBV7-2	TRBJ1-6	TGTGCCAGCAGCTTAAAGCGGACCGAGGGCCTCCACTTT	CASSLKRTEGLHF
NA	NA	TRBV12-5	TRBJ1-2	TGTGCTAGTGGTTCCCATACGAGTGATGGCTACACCTTC	CASGSHTSDGYTF
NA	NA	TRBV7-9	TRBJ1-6	TGTGCCAGCTCCCTATTGGGAGAACTAAATTCACCCCTCCACTTT	CASSLLGELNSPLHF
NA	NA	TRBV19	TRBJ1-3	TGTGCCAGTAGTATAGTATGGGGCAGACCACCTGGAAACACCATATATTTT	CASSIVWGRPPGNTIYF
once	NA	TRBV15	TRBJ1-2	TGTGCCACCAGCAGGGAGGGGATAGGCTATGGCTACACCTTC	CATSREGIGYGYTF
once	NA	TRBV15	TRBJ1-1	TGTGCCACCAGCAGAGTCGGGAACACTGAAGCTTTCTTT	CATSRVGNTEAFF
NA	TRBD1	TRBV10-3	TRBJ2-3	TGTGCCATCAGTGATCCGGGACAGGTCACAGATACGCAGTATTTT	CAISDPGQVTDTQYF
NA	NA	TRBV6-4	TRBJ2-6	TGTGCCAGCAGTCCCCAGGGCAGCTCTGGGGCCAACGTCCTGACTTTC	CASSPQGSSGANVLTF
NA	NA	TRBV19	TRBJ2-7	TGTGCCAGTAGTCCCGGGATTTCCTACGAGCAGTACTTC	CASSPGISYEQYF
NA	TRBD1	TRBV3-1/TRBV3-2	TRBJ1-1	TGTGCCAGCAGCGGGACAGGGAGGACTGAAGCTTTCTTT	CASSGTGRTEAFF
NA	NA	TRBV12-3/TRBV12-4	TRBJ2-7	TGTGCCAGCAGTTTACGAGGGGGCGAGCAGTACTTC	CASSLRGGEQYF
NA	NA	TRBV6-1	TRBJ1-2	TGTGCCAGCAGTGAGTACAGTAAGGGCTACACCTTC	CASSEYSKGYTF
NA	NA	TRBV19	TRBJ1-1	TGTGCCAGTAGTGGCTTAAACAGGGCCCACGGCCGGACTGAAGCTTTCTTT	CASSGLNRAHGRTEAFF
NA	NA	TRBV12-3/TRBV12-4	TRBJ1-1	TGTGCCAGCAGCCCTACTATGAACACTGAAGCTTTCTTT	CASSPTMNTEAFF